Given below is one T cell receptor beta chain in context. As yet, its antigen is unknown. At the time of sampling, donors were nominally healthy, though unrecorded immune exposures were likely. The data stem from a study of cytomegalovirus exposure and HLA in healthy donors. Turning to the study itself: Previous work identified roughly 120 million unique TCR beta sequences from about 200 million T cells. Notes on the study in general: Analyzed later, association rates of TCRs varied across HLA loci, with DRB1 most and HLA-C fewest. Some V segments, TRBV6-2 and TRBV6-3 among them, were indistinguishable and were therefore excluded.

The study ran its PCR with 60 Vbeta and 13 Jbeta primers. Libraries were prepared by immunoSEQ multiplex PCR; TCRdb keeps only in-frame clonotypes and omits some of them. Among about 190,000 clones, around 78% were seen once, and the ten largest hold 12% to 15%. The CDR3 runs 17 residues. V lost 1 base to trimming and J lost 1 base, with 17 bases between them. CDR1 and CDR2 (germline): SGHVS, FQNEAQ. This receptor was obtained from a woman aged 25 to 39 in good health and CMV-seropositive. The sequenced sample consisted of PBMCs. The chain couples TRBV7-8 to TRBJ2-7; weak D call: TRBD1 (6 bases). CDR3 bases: TGTGCCAGCAGCTTAGATCCCCCCCAGGGGCTGTCCTACGAGCAGTACTTC. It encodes CASSLDPPQGLSYEQYF.